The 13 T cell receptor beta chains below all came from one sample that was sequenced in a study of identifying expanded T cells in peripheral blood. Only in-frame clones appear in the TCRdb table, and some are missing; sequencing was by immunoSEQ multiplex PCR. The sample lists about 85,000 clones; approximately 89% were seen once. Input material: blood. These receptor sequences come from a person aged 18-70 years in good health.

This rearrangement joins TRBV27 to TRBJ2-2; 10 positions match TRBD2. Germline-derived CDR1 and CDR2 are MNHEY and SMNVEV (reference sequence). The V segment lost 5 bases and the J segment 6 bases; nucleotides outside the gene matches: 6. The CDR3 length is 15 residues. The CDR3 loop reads CASSPTGTSAGELFF. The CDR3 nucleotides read TGTGCCAGCAGTCCAACCGGGACTAGCGCCGGGGAGCTGTTTTTT.

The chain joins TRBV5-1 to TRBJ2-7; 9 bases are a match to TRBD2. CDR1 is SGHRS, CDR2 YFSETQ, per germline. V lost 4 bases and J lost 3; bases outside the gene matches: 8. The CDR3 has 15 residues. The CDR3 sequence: CASSGIAGGGYEQYF. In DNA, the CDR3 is TGCGCCAGCAGCGGGATCGCGGGGGGGGGCTACGAGCAGTACTTC.

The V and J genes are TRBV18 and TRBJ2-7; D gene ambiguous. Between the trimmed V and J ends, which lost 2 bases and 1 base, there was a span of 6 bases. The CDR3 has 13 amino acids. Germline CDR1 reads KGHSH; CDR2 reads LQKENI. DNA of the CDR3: TGTGCCAGCTCACCAACGGGTTCCTACGAGCAGTACTTC. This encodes CASSPTGSYEQYF.

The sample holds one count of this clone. For the CDR3, the DNA is TGCGCCAGCAGTCTTCGAGTGGACAGGAGAAATGAGCAGTTCTTC. Its protein is CASSLRVDRRNEQFF. This sequence joins TRBV23-1 and TRBJ2-1; 7 nucleotides match TRBD1. TRBV23-1 carries the ORF label, with uncertain function. The CDR3 totals 15 residues. The V and J ends lost 4 bases and 7 bases, in that order; junction bases with no gene match: 10.

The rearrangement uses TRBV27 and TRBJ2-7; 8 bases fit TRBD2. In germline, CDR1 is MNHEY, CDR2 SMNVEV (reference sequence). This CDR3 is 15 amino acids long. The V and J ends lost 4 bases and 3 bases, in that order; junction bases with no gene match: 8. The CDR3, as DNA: TGTGCCAGCAGTTCAACCGGGACTAGAGGCTACGAGCAGTACTTC. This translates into CASSSTGTRGYEQYF.

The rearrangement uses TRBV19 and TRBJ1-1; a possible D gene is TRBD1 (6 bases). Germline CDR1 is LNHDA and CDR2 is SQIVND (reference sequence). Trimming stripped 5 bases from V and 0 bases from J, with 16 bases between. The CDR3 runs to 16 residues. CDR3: CASSQRGGAMNTEAFF. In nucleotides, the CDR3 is TGTGCCAGTAGTCAGAGGGGGGGAGCCATGAACACTGAAGCTTTCTTT.

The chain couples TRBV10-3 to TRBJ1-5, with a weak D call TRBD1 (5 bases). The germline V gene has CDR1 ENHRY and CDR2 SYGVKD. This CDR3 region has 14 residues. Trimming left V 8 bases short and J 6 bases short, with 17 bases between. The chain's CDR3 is CAIFSDNFGQPQHF. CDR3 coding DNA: TGTGCCATCTTTTCGGACAATTTCGGTCAGCCCCAGCATTTT.

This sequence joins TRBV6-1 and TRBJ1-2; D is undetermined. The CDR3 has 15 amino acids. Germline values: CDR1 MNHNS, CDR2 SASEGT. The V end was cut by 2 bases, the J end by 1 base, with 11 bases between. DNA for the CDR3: TGTGCCAGCAGTGAAAGTATCAGCTTTAACTATGGCTACACCTTC. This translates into CASSESISFNYGYTF.

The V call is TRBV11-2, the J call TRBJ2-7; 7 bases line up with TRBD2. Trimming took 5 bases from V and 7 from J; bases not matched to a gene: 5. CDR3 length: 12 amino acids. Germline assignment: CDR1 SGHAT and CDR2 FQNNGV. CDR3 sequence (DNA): TGTGCCAGCAGCCCGGGAGGTTGGGAGCAGTACTTC. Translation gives CASSPGGWEQYF.

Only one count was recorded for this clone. The CDR3 reads CASSFSLADYNEQFF. DNA for the CDR3: TGTGCCAGCAGCTTTTCTCTAGCGGACTACAATGAGCAGTTCTTC. J is TRBJ2-1 and V is TRBV9; TRBD2 aligns across 7 bases. Germline CDR1 SGDLS, CDR2 YYNGEE. The junction had 7 bases not matched to a gene; V was cut back by 4 bases and J by 3 bases. CDR3 size: 15 residues. The full variable domain, in which reference TRBV9 and TRBJ2-1 provide the parts outside the CDR3, is DSGVTQTPKHLITATGQRVTLRCSPRSGDLSVYWYQQSLDQGLQFLIQYYNGEERAKGNILERFSAQQFPDLHSELNLSSLELGDSALYFCASSFSLADYNEQFFGPGTRLTVL.

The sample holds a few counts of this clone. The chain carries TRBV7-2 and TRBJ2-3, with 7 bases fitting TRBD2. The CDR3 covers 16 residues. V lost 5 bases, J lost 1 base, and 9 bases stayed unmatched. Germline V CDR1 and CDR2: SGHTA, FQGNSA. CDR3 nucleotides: TGTGCCAGCAGCCGACAAGCGGGAAGTGGCACAGATACGCAGTATTTT. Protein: CASSRQAGSGTDTQYF.

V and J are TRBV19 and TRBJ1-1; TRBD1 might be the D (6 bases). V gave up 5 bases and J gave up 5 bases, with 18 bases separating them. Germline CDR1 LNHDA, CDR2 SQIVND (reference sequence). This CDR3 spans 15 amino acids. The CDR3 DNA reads TGTGCCAGTAGTCTCGCGGGGGCCCTGGGGACTGAAGCTTTCTTT. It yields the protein CASSLAGALGTEAFF.

This CDR3 reads CASSLAWSDTQYF. CDR3 nucleotide sequence: TGTGCCAGCAGCTTAGCTTGGTCAGATACGCAGTATTTT. The gene calls are TRBV7-6 and TRBJ2-3, with D unclear. The CDR3 is made up of 13 amino acids. Germline V gene sequence: CDR1 SGHVS, CDR2 FNYEAQ. Trimming took 0 bases from V and 4 from J, leaving 5 bases between them.